Listed below are T cell receptor beta chains from one sample, sequenced in a study of PD-1 blockade in classical Hodgkin lymphoma. The method was immunoSEQ multiplex PCR; TCRdb's version includes in-frame clones alone and lacks a portion of them. Of 30,000 to 40,000 clones listed, 80% to 95% are singletons. This material consisted of CD4+ T cells from blood, taken before the fourth cycle of nivolumab. The receptor source for this set is a human donor with classical Hodgkin lymphoma. Each CDR3 is given with its conserved first and last residue. Fields, in order: J gene, V gene, CDR3 protein.

TRBJ2-4	TRBV4-2	CASSQLQGVKNIQYF
TRBJ2-3	TRBV7-9	CASSPALPYTDTQYF
TRBJ1-2	TRBV7-9	CASSLARPASGQGGGYTF
TRBJ2-5	TRBV7-8	CASSLSGLAGIETQYF
TRBJ1-4	TRBV19	CASSLVRGNEKLFF
TRBJ2-7	TRBV5-6	CASRKPGRFYEQYF
TRBJ2-4	TRBV10-3	CAINPGGLLAKNIQYF
TRBJ1-3	TRBV6-5	CASRAGVAGNTIYF
TRBJ2-7	TRBV7-9	CASSSVGLAGDEQYF
TRBJ2-7	TRBV30	CAWKGPAGPYEQYF